This T cell receptor beta chain was profiled in a study of beta chain features in type 1 diabetes. This clone was counted a few times. The CDR3 runs 14 residues. Germline loops: CDR1 GTSNPN, CDR2 SVGIG (reference sequence). Between the trimmed V and J ends, which lost 2 bases and 2 bases, there was a span of 9 bases. Sort purity for all populations was recorded as exceeding 98%. The whole isolated RNA underwent reverse transcription, so sequencing captured expressed TCRB transcripts. TCRdb's table, derived via immunoSEQ multiplex PCR, lists solely in-frame clones and lacks some. This table holds around 330,000 clones, approximately 10% found once.

The chain recombines TRBV30 with TRBJ2-2; D uncertain. The material sequenced was naive CD4+ T cells from blood. The receptor was isolated from a woman aged 25 to 39 in good health. CDR3 nucleotides: TGTGCCTGGAGTTCCCTCGTAAACACCGGGGAGCTGTTTTTT. Protein sequence: CAWSSLVNTGELFF.